This T cell receptor beta chain was identified during a study of shared clonotypes between healthy human individuals. On the study more broadly: The study drew on two women and a few men aged 18 to 49 as donors. Three plates each covered CD4 naive and memory; CD8 naive two, CD8 memory one. Study findings and constraints: Among donors, clonotype sharing was expected to be affected by sequencing depth. The diversity represented, both genetic and in exposure history, was limited by few donors.

Naive CD8 populations comprised CD45RO-negative cells positively selected for CCR7, excluding terminally differentiated effector memory CD45RA+ cells. The trim removed 0 bases at V and 1 base at J, leaving 6 bases unmatched. The CDR3 is 17 amino acids. Germline CDR1 reads MGHRA; CDR2 reads YSYEKL. Regarding this clone: No antigen is known for it.

Libraries were prepared by immunoSEQ multiplex PCR; TCRdb keeps only in-frame clonotypes and omits some of them. The data contain millions of clones, 85% to 95% of them seen just once; the ten biggest clones take up 1% to 1.3%. The rearrangement uses TRBV4-1 and TRBJ1-2, with TRBD1 matching over 9 bases. Sequences were obtained from naive CD8+ T cells sorted from blood. The clonotype originates from a young man in good health. The CDR3 DNA sequence: TGCGCCAGCAGCCAAGATGGGGGGACAGGGTTTAACTATGGCTACACCTTC. The encoded protein is CASSQDGGTGFNYGYTF.